Shown below are 31 T cell receptor beta chains from a single sample sequenced in a study of follicular helper T cells after annual influenza vaccination. The time point denotes: 2015-2016 season, pre-vaccination. This table comes from immunoSEQ multiplex PCR, and its TCRdb copy is limited to in-frame clones, with some not included. The repertoire holds some 2,200 clones, with 70% to 90% as singletons. The sample in question was CXCR5- memory CD4+ T cells sorted from blood, obtained on the day of influenza vaccination. These receptors were taken from an adult who received the influenza vaccine.

The rearrangement uses TRBV4-2 and TRBJ2-1; 9 nucleotides match TRBD2. The CDR3 runs to 16 residues. Trimming cost V 4 bases and J 5 bases; bases outside gene matches: 9. Germline CDR1 reads LGHNA; CDR2 reads YNFKEQ. CDR3 region: CASSPISGGTNNEQFF. CDR3 coding DNA: TGTGCCAGCAGCCCTATAAGCGGGGGGACTAACAATGAGCAGTTCTTC.

V gene TRBV29-1 combines with J gene TRBJ1-3, with D unresolved. The CDR3 is 14 amino acids. CDR1 and CDR2 from the germline V gene are SQVTM and ANQGSEA. Trimming pared 4 bases from V and 1 base from J, leaving 11 bases between. The CDR3 protein is CSVAASGSGNTIYF. The CDR3 nucleotides read TGCAGCGTTGCAGCTTCCGGGTCTGGAAACACCATATATTTT.

The V call is TRBV10-2, the J call TRBJ2-1; the D is unclear. Germline lookup yields CDR1 WSHSY and CDR2 SAAADI. The CDR3 covers 14 residues. V was trimmed by 6 bases and J by 5 bases, leaving 14 bases between them. CDR3 loop: CASRMELTDNEQFF. Here the CDR3 DNA reads TGCGCCAGCAGGATGGAACTTACCGACAATGAGCAGTTCTTC.

CDR3 nucleotide sequence: TGCGCCAGCAGCCAAGGCGGGAGAACTGAAAAACTGTTTTTT. Its translation: CASSQGGRTEKLFF. The V call is TRBV4-3, the J call TRBJ1-4, with D hard to call. This CDR3 is built from 14 residues. V lost 1 base to trimming and J lost 7 bases, with 10 bases between them. From germline, CDR1 is LGHNA and CDR2 YSLEER.

The J gene is TRBJ2-5, the V gene TRBV7-8; 7 positions agree with TRBD1. J lost 5 bases, V lost 5 bases, and 11 bases had no gene match. This CDR3 comprises 15 residues. CDR1 and CDR2 (germline): SGHVS, FQNEAQ. The DNA of the CDR3 is TGTGCCAGCAGCATCCCTAGGGGGCGCGGGGAGACCCAGTACTTC. It encodes CASSIPRGRGETQYF. The variable domain in full, completed from reference TRBV7-8 and TRBJ2-5, reads GAGVSQSPRYKVAKRGQDVALRCDPISGHVSLFWYQQALGQGPEFLTYFQNEAQLDKSGLPSDRFFAERPEGSVSTLKIQRTQQEDSAVYLCASSIPRGRGETQYFGPGTRLLVL.

The chain joins TRBV18 to TRBJ2-7, with 8 bases lining up with TRBD1. J lost 9 bases, V lost 3 bases, and 4 bases had no gene match. The CDR3 loop spans 12 amino acids. Germline V gene sequence: CDR1 KGHSH, CDR2 LQKENI. CDR3 sequence (DNA): TGTGCCAGCTCACCGGACAGGGCGGGGCAGTACTTC. This sequence encodes CASSPDRAGQYF.

V and J are TRBV27 and TRBJ2-3, with D unresolved. The CDR3 runs to 15 residues. Trimming took off 0 bases at V and 1 base at J, with 8 bases between the two ends. CDR1 MNHEY and CDR2 SMNVEV come from the germline V gene (reference sequence). CDR3 loop: CASSLSVKGTDTQYF. The CDR3 region has the DNA TGTGCCAGCAGTTTATCGGTGAAGGGCACAGATACGCAGTATTTT.

The chain is built from TRBV19 and TRBJ1-3, with D possibly matching TRBD1 (5 bases). The ends were cut back, 3 bases at V and 3 bases at J, with 12 bases in the middle. The CDR3 runs 15 residues. Germline assignment: CDR1 LNHDA and CDR2 SQIVND (reference sequence). The CDR3 nucleotides read TGTGCCAGTAGTATTGAGCGGGGCTTTGGAAACACCATATATTTT. Protein product: CASSIERGFGNTIYF.

As DNA, the CDR3 is TGTGCCATCAGTGAGTCTAGCGGGATCACCGGGGAGCTGTTTTTT. Its translation: CAISESSGITGELFF. This chain connects TRBV10-3 to TRBJ2-2; 8 bases are shared with TRBD2. Looked up from germline, CDR1 is ENHRY and CDR2 is SYGVKD. This CDR3 contains 15 residues. V lost 0 bases, J lost 4 bases, and 1 base stayed unmatched.

Only one count was recorded for this clone. The chain joins TRBV4-3 to TRBJ1-1; possibly TRBD1 for D (5 bases). Trimming shortened V by 0 bases and J by 7 bases, and 12 bases separated the two germline ends. There are 14 residues in the CDR3. Per germline, CDR1 LGHNA and CDR2 YSLEER. CDR3 in amino acids: CASSQDLRGGEAFF. DNA of the CDR3: TGCGCCAGCAGCCAAGATTTAAGGGGAGGTGAAGCTTTCTTT.

This chain joins TRBV9 and TRBJ2-7; tentatively, D is TRBD1 (6 bases). Germline CDR1 and CDR2: SGDLS and YYNGEE. The CDR3 is 13 residues long. Trimming stripped 0 bases from V and 6 bases from J, with 10 bases between. The chain's CDR3 is CASSVVQGGEQYF. CDR3 bases: TGTGCCAGCAGCGTAGTACAGGGTGGCGAGCAGTACTTC.

This chain joins TRBV4-3 and TRBJ1-1, with D unclear. The CDR3 extends over 13 amino acids. Trimming pared 0 bases from V and 8 bases from J, leaving 10 bases between. Germline V gene sequence: CDR1 LGHNA, CDR2 YSLEER. The CDR3: CASSQDFRTEAFF. CDR3 in DNA: TGCGCCAGCAGCCAAGATTTCCGTACAGAAGCTTTCTTT.

The chain links TRBV5-5 to TRBJ1-5; D may be TRBD1 (5 bases). CDR1 is SGHKS, CDR2 YYEKEE, per germline (reference sequence). V lost 2 bases and J lost 4, with 13 bases in between. The CDR3 has 15 residues. CDR3: CASSLRWGRNQPQHF. In DNA, the CDR3 is TGTGCCAGCAGCTTACGGTGGGGGAGGAATCAGCCCCAGCATTTT.

The chain links TRBV28 to TRBJ1-3; D perhaps matches TRBD1 (6 bases). This CDR3 is built from 14 residues. V lost 4 bases and J 7 bases, leaving 14 bases between the germline ends. Germline assignment: CDR1 MDHEN and CDR2 SYDVKM. The CDR3 protein is CASSSTGRGNTIYF. CDR3 DNA: TGTGCCAGCAGTTCGACAGGCAGGGGTAACACCATATATTTT.

V gene TRBV18 combines with J gene TRBJ1-1, with D possibly matching TRBD1 (6 bases). Germline lookup yields CDR1 KGHSH and CDR2 LQKENI. V gave up 0 bases and J gave up 8 bases, with 10 bases separating them. The length of the CDR3 is 13 residues. In nucleotides, the CDR3 is TGTGCCAGCTCACCACCGGTAACAGGGGAAGCTTTCTTT. Its protein is CASSPPVTGEAFF.

The chain recombines TRBV19 with TRBJ1-5, with a possible D match to TRBD1 (6 bases). The CDR3 runs to 17 residues. Germline CDR1 LNHDA, CDR2 SQIVND (reference sequence). V dropped 3 bases and J dropped 5 bases, with 20 bases sitting between them. The CDR3 DNA reads TGTGCCAGTAGTATCTCCGGGGGCAGGGAAGGTTATCAGCCCCAGCATTTT. Its protein product is CASSISGGREGYQPQHF.

Only one count was recorded for this clone. The rearrangement uses TRBV5-4 and TRBJ2-1; 9 nucleotides line up with TRBD1. Germline CDR1 SGHNT, CDR2 YYREEE (reference sequence). The CDR3 runs to 14 residues. The J segment lost 7 bases and the V segment lost 2 bases, leaving 4 bases of the junction unmatched. The CDR3 sequence: CASSFGQGRNEQFF. The DNA for the CDR3 is TGTGCCAGCAGCTTCGGACAGGGGAGGAATGAGCAGTTCTTC. Full variable domain (rest looked up from reference TRBV5-4 and TRBJ2-1): ETGVTQSPTHLIKTRGQQVTLRCSSQSGHNTVSWYQQALGQGPQFIFQYYREEENGRGNFPPRFSGLQFPNYSSELNVNALELDDSALYLCASSFGQGRNEQFFGPGTRLTVL.

The chain uses TRBV7-9 and TRBJ2-3, with D possibly called TRBD1 or TRBD2 (5 bases each). The CDR3 sequence is 16 residues long. The V gene's germline CDR1 is SEHNR and CDR2 FQNEAQ (reference sequence). V dropped 3 bases and J dropped 9 bases, with 22 bases sitting between them. CDR3 region: CASSLSGVSGGDTQYF. The CDR3 nucleotides are TGTGCCAGCAGCTTGTCCGGAGTCAGCGGTGGGGACACGCAGTATTTT.

The gene calls are TRBV18 and TRBJ1-3, with 9 bases identical to TRBD1. Germline V gene sequence: CDR1 KGHSH, CDR2 LQKENI. The CDR3 runs 16 residues. V dropped 2 bases and J dropped 4; count of bases not matched to a gene: 6. The CDR3 loop reads CASSPEQGASGNTIYF. The DNA for the CDR3 is TGTGCCAGCTCACCAGAACAGGGGGCCAGCGGAAACACCATATATTTT.

The rearrangement links TRBV5-5 to TRBJ2-2; D uncertain. V dropped 0 bases and J dropped 7 bases, with 4 bases sitting between them. The CDR3 spans 12 residues. Germline CDR1 and CDR2: SGHKS and YYEKEE (reference sequence). This CDR3 is CASSLAVGELFF. The CDR3 DNA follows: TGTGCCAGCAGCTTGGCGGTCGGGGAGCTGTTTTTT.

The chain carries TRBV5-1 and TRBJ2-2; TRBD1 is a possible D gene (6 bases). V lost 5 bases and J 4 bases, leaving 12 bases between the germline ends. Germline CDR1 reads SGHRS; CDR2 reads YFSETQ. The CDR3 extends over 14 amino acids. The CDR3 loop is CASRSGTPTGELFF. In DNA, the CDR3 is TGCGCCAGCAGATCCGGGACACCCACCGGGGAGCTGTTTTTT.

This clone was detected only a few times. This chain links TRBV7-2 with TRBJ2-2; D is unresolved. Per the germline V gene, CDR1 is SGHTA and CDR2 is FQGNSA. The CDR3 is made up of 14 amino acids. V was clipped by 7 bases and J by 1 base, with 10 bases between them. CDR3 coding DNA: TGTGCCAGCAACCCTGGACGGAACACCGGGGAGCTGTTTTTT. The encoded protein is CASNPGRNTGELFF. The full variable domain, with the rest looked up from reference TRBV7-2 and TRBJ2-2, is GAGVSQSPSNKVTEKGKDVELRCDPISGHTALYWYRQSLGQGLEFLIYFQGNSAPDKSGLPSDRFSAERTGGSVSTLTIQRTQQEDSAVYLCASNPGRNTGELFFGEGSRLTVL.

The chain combines TRBV5-4 with TRBJ2-3; TRBD2 agrees at 7 bases. J was trimmed by 2 bases and V by 3 bases; bases with no gene match: 3. In germline, CDR1 is SGHNT, CDR2 YYREEE (reference sequence). This CDR3 has 14 residues. In DNA, the CDR3 is TGTGCCAGCAGCTCCAGCGGGGTCACAGATACGCAGTATTTT. It translates to CASSSSGVTDTQYF.

V and J are TRBV7-3 and TRBJ1-1; the match to TRBD1 covers 8 bases. CDR1 is SGHTA, CDR2 FQGTGA, per germline. Trimming cost V 4 bases and J 5 bases; bases outside gene matches: 6. CDR3 length: 14 residues. The CDR3: CASSSQGDMTEAFF. The CDR3 DNA sequence: TGTGCCAGCAGCTCACAGGGGGACATGACTGAAGCTTTCTTT.

J is TRBJ2-6 and V is TRBV19; D is uncertain. V was trimmed by 1 base and J by 2 bases, leaving 12 bases between them. Germline-derived CDR1 and CDR2 are LNHDA and SQIVND (reference sequence). The CDR3 has 17 residues. CDR3 amino acids: CASSIVARTTGANVLTF. The CDR3 coding sequence is TGTGCCAGTAGTATAGTGGCGCGAACAACTGGGGCCAACGTCCTGACTTTC.

This chain uses TRBV28 with TRBJ2-7, with 8 bases matching TRBD1. Germline CDR1 and CDR2: MDHEN and SYDVKM. V trimming: 6 bases; J trimming: 3 bases; junction bases outside the gene matches: 1. The CDR3 is 12 residues long. For the CDR3, the DNA is TGTGCCAGCAGAACAGGGGGCTACGAGCAGTACTTC. Protein: CASRTGGYEQYF.

This clone qualifies as hyperexpanded (1% or more). The rearrangement links TRBV5-4 to TRBJ2-2, with TRBD1 identical over 7 bases. V shed 1 base and J 4 bases; nucleotides not matched to a gene: 1. The CDR3 runs 14 residues. Germline values: CDR1 SGHNT, CDR2 YYREEE (reference sequence). The CDR3 loop reads CASSLHRGTGELFF. CDR3 nucleotide sequence: TGTGCCAGCAGCTTGCACAGGGGCACCGGGGAGCTGTTTTTT.

This clone appeared a single time. The CDR3 DNA reads TGCGCCAGCACCGACTTAGAGGGGCGCCTGGGCACCGGGGAGCTGTTTTTT. The encoded protein is CASTDLEGRLGTGELFF. The chain is built from TRBV23-1 and TRBJ2-2; D is possibly TRBD1 or TRBD2 (5 bases each). TRBV23-1 counts as an open reading frame of uncertain function. V was pared by 7 bases and J by 4 bases, with 22 bases between. The CDR3 totals 17 residues.

The chain is built from TRBV19 and TRBJ2-1; 8 nucleotides match TRBD1. Germline V CDR1 and CDR2: LNHDA, SQIVND (reference sequence). V was pared by 7 bases and J by 7 bases, with 9 bases of the junction left unmatched. This CDR3 is 14 amino acids long. CDR3 nucleotides: TGTGCCAGTATGGGGCAGGGGGCTGGAAATGAGCAGTTCTTC. This encodes CASMGQGAGNEQFF.

The chain uses TRBV4-3 and TRBJ1-1; 7 bases line up with TRBD1. V trimming: 3 bases; J trimming: 4 bases; junction bases outside the gene matches: 8. The V gene's germline CDR1 is LGHNA and CDR2 YSLEER. There are 15 residues in the CDR3. CDR3 sequence reads: CASSQLGQPRTEAFF. CDR3 DNA: TGCGCCAGCAGCCAGCTGGGACAGCCACGCACTGAAGCTTTCTTT.

This chain uses TRBV28 with TRBJ2-7, with D possibly matching TRBD2 (7 bases). The germline CDR1 and CDR2 sequences are MDHEN and SYDVKM. The V end lost 6 bases, the J end lost 4 bases, and 19 bases lay between the germline ends. CDR3 size: 15 residues. CDR3 DNA: TGTGCCAGCAGCACTTTTATAGGGGGGGGGTACGAGCAGTACTTC. It yields the protein CASSTFIGGGYEQYF. Full variable domain (remainder filled in from reference TRBV28 and TRBJ2-7): DVKVTQSSRYLVKRTGEKVFLECVQDMDHENMFWYRQDPGLGLRLIYFSYDVKMKEKGDIPEGYSVSREKKERFSLILESASTNQTSMYLCASSTFIGGGYEQYFGPGTRLTVT.